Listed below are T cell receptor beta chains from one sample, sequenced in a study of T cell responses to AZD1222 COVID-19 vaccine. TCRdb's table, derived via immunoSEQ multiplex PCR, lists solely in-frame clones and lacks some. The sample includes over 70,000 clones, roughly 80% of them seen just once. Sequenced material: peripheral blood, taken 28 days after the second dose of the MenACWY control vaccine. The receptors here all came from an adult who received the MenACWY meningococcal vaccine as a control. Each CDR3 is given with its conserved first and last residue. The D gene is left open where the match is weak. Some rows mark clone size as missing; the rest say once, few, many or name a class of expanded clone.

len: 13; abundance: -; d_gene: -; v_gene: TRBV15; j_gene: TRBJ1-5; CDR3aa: CATSRVRDQPQHF; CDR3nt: TGTGCCACCAGCAGAGTCAGGGATCAGCCCCAGCATTTT
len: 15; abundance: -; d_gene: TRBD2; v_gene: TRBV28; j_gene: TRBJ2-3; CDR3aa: CASSLGQAGADTQYF; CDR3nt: TGTGCCAGCAGTTTGGGTCAAGCGGGAGCAGATACGCAGTATTTT
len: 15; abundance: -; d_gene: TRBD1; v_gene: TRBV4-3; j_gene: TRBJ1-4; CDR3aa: CASSQRQGASEKLFF; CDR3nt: TGCGCCAGCAGCCAGAGACAGGGGGCGAGTGAAAAACTGTTTTTT
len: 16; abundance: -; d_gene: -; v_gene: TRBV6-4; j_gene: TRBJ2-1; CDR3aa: CASSDEGGRQRNEQFF; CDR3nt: TGTGCCAGCAGTGACGAGGGGGGCCGCCAGAGGAATGAGCAGTTCTTC
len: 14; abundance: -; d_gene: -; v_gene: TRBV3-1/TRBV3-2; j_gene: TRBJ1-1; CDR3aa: CASSQGLGLGEAFF; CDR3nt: TGTGCCAGCAGCCAAGGTTTGGGGCTAGGTGAAGCTTTCTTT
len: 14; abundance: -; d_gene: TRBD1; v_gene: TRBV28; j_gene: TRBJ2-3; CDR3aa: CASSFGQGADTQYF; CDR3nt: TGTGCCAGCAGTTTCGGGCAGGGGGCAGATACGCAGTATTTT
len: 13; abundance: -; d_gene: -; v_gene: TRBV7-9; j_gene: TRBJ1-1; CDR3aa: CASSLNGETEAFF; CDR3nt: TGTGCCAGCAGCTTAAATGGGGAGACTGAAGCTTTCTTT
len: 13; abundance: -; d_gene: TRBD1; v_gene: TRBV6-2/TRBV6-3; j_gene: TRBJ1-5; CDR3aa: CASSYSDRQPQHF; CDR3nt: TGTGCCAGCAGTTACTCGGACAGGCAGCCCCAGCATTTT
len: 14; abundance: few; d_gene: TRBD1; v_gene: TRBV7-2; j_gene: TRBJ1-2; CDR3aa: CASSLIDRDPGYTF; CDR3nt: TGTGCCAGCAGCTTAATTGACAGGGATCCTGGCTACACCTTC
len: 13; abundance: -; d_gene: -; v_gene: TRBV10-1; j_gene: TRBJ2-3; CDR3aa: CASSEGSTDTQYF; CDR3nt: TGCGCCAGCAGTGAGGGGAGCACAGATACGCAGTATTTT
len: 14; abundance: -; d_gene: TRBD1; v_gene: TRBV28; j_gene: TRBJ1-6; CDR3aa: CASLSGQANSPLHF; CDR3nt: TGTGCCAGCCTCTCGGGACAGGCAAATTCACCCCTCCACTTT
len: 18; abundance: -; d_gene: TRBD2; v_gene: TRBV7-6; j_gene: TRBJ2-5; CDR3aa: CASRPRVSATSGEETQYF; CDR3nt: TGTGCCAGCAGGCCCCGGGTGAGCGCAACTAGCGGAGAAGAGACCCAGTACTTC
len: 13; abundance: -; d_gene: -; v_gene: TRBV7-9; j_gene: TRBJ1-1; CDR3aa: CASSTTVGTEAFF; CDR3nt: TGTGCCAGCAGCACCACCGTCGGGACTGAAGCTTTCTTT
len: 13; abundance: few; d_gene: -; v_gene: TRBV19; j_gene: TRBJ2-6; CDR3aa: CASSPTGANVLTF; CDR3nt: TGTGCCAGTAGTCCTACTGGGGCCAACGTCCTGACTTTC
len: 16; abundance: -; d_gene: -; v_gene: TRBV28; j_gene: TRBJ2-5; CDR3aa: CASSLSIGGIQETQYF; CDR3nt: TGTGCCAGCAGTTTAAGTATCGGTGGCATTCAAGAGACCCAGTACTTC
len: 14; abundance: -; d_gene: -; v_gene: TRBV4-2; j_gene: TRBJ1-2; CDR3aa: CASSSTGLGGGYTF; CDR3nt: TGTGCCAGCAGCTCCACAGGGCTAGGAGGTGGCTACACCTTC